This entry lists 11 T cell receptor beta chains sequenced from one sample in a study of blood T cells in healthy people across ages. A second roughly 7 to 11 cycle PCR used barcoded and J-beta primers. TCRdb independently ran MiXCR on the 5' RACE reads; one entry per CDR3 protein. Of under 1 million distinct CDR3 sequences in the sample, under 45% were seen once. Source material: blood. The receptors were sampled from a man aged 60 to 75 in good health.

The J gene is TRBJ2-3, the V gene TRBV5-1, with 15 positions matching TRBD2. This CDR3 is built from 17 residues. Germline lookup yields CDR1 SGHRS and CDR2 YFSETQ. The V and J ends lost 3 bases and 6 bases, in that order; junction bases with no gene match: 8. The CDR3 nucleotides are TGCGCCAGCAGCTACTCCGCCGGGACTAGCGGGGGGGATACGCAGTATTTT. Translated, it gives CASSYSAGTSGGDTQYF.

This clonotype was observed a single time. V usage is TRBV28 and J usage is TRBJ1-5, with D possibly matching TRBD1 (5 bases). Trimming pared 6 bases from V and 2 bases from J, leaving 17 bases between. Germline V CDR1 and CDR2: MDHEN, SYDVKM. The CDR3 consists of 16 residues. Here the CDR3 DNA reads TGTGCCAGCAGGTATATGACAGTTGCTGGCAATCAGCCCCAGCATTTT. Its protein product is CASRYMTVAGNQPQHF.

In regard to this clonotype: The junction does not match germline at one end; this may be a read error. The CDR3 sequence is CVSSWGILAKNIQYF. As DNA, the CDR3 is TGTGTCAGCAGCTGGGGGATACTAGCCAAAAACATTCAGTACTTC. V is TRBV28 and J is TRBJ2-5; either TRBD1 or TRBD2 may fit D (5 bases each). Judging by the DNA end, TRBJ2-4 fits better; the J call may be wrong. The CDR3 is 15 amino acids. Looked up from germline, CDR1 is MDHEN and CDR2 is SYDVKM.

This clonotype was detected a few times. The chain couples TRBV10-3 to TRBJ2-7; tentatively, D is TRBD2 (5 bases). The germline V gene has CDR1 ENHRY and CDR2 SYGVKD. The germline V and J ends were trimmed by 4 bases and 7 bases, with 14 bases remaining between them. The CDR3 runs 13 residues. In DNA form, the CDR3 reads TGTGCCATCAGTGCCGCAGGAGGCAATGAGCAGTACTTC. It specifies CAISAAGGNEQYF.

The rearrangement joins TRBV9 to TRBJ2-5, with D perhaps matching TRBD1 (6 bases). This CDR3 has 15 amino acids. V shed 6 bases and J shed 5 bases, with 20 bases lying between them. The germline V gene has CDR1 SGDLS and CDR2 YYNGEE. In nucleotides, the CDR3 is TGTGCCAGCACCGAGGTAATGGACAGTGGGGAGACCCAGTACTTC. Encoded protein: CASTEVMDSGETQYF.

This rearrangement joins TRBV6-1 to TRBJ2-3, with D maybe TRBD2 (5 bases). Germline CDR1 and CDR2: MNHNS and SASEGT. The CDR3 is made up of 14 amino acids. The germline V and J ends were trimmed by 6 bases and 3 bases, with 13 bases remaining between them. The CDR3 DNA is TGTGCCAGCAGGGATAGCGAATTAACAGATACGCAGTATTTT. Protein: CASRDSELTDTQYF.

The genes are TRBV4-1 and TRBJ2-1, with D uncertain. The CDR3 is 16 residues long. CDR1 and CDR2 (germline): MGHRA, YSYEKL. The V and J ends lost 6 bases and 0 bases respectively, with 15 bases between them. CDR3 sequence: CASSPKAGVSYNEQFF. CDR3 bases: TGCGCCAGCAGTCCTAAGGCTGGGGTCTCCTACAATGAGCAGTTCTTC.

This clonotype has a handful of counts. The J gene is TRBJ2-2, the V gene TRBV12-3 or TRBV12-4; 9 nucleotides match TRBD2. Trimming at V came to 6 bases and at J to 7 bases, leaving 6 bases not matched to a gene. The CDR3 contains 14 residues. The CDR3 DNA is TGTGCCAGCAGCGCGGGGGGGCATGGCGGGGAGCTGTTTTTT. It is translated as CASSAGGHGGELFF.

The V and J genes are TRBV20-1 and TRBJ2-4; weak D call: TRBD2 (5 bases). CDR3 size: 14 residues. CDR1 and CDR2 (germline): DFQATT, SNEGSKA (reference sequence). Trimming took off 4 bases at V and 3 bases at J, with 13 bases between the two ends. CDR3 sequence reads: CSAKGEGVKNIQYF. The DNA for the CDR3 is TGCAGTGCTAAGGGAGAAGGTGTCAAAAACATTCAGTACTTC.

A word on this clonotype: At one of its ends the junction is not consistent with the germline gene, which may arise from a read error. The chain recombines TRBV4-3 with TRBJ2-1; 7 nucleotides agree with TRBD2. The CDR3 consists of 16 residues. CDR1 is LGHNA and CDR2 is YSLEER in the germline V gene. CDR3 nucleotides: TGCGCCAGCAGCCTCAGGCCGAAAAGCGGGGTGGATGAGCGGTTCTTC. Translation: CASSLRPKSGVDERFF.

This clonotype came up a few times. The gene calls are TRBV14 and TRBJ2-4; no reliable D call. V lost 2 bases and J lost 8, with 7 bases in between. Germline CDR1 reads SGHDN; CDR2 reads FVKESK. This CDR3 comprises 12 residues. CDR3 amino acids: CASSQSIDIQYF. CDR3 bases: TGTGCCAGCAGCCAAAGCATTGACATTCAGTACTTC.